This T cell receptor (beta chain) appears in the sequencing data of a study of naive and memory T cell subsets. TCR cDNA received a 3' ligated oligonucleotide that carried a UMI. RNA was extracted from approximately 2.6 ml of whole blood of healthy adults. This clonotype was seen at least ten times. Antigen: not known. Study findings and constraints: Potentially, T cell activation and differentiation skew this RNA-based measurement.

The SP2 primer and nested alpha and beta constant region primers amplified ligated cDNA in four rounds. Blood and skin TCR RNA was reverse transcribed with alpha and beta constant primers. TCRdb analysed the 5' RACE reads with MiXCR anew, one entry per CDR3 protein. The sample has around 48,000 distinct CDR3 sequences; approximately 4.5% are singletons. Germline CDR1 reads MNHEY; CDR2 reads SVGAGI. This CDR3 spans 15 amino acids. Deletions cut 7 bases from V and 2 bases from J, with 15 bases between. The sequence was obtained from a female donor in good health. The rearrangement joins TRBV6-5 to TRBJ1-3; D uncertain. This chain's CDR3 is CASIRYRAPGNTIYF. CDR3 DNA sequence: TGTGCCAGCATTCGGTATAGGGCTCCTGGAAACACCATATATTTT.